Listed below are T cell receptor beta chains from one sample, sequenced in a study of cytomegalovirus exposure and HLA in healthy donors. Assay used: immunoSEQ multiplex PCR; TCRdb lists only in-frame clones, some missing. The sample shows around 220,000 clones, roughly 80% of them seen only once. Sequencing was performed on PBMCs. These receptors came from a girl aged 2-9 years in good health and CMV-seronegative. Both conserved end residues are part of each CDR3. Fields, in order: D gene, clone size, J gene, V gene, CDR3 DNA, CDR3 protein. The D gene is left open where the match is weak. Some rows have no size entry. The others give once, few or many, or a class for an expanded clone.

d_call: NA; clone_size: NA; j_call: TRBJ1-4; v_call: TRBV30; cdr3_nt: TGTGCCTGGAGTTCCACGAGGACATCGCTAGCAACTAATGAAAAACTGTTTTTT; cdr3_aa: CAWSSTRTSLATNEKLFF
d_call: NA; clone_size: NA; j_call: TRBJ2-1; v_call: TRBV7-9; cdr3_nt: TGTGCCAGCAGCTTGACTAGCAGGGGAGGCGATGAGCAGTTCTTC; cdr3_aa: CASSLTSRGGDEQFF
d_call: TRBD1; clone_size: NA; j_call: TRBJ1-6; v_call: TRBV6-5; cdr3_nt: TGTGCCAGCAGGATCACAGGGGAATCACCCCTCCACTTT; cdr3_aa: CASRITGESPLHF
d_call: NA; clone_size: NA; j_call: TRBJ2-3; v_call: TRBV7-9; cdr3_nt: TGTGCCAGCAGCATAAGCGGAGATACGCAGTATTTT; cdr3_aa: CASSISGDTQYF
d_call: NA; clone_size: NA; j_call: TRBJ1-2; v_call: TRBV4-1; cdr3_nt: TGCGCCAGCAGCTCAGGTTGGGACTATGGCTACACCTTC; cdr3_aa: CASSSGWDYGYTF
d_call: TRBD1; clone_size: NA; j_call: TRBJ1-2; v_call: TRBV4-2; cdr3_nt: TGTGCCAGCAGCCAAGATGGACAGGACGGCTACACCTTC; cdr3_aa: CASSQDGQDGYTF
d_call: NA; clone_size: NA; j_call: TRBJ1-2; v_call: TRBV5-4; cdr3_nt: TGTGCCAGCAGCCCCCGGGACTCTGTGGTGTGGGGCTACACCTTC; cdr3_aa: CASSPRDSVVWGYTF
d_call: NA; clone_size: NA; j_call: TRBJ2-7; v_call: TRBV7-9; cdr3_nt: TGTTCCAGCAGCTTCCCCGAGAGGCACGAGCAGTACTTC; cdr3_aa: CSSSFPERHEQYF
d_call: TRBD1; clone_size: NA; j_call: TRBJ2-4; v_call: TRBV4-1; cdr3_nt: TGCGCCAGCAGCCTAGGACAGGGCGGGAACATTCAGTACTTC; cdr3_aa: CASSLGQGGNIQYF
d_call: NA; clone_size: NA; j_call: TRBJ1-4; v_call: TRBV5-5; cdr3_nt: TGTGCCAGCAGCGATGGGCCAGGGCGTGAAAAACTGTTTTTT; cdr3_aa: CASSDGPGREKLFF
d_call: NA; clone_size: NA; j_call: TRBJ2-2; v_call: TRBV29-1; cdr3_nt: TGCAGCGTTGGAGGACAGAACGCCAACACCGGGGAGCTGTTTTTT; cdr3_aa: CSVGGQNANTGELFF
d_call: NA; clone_size: NA; j_call: TRBJ1-1; v_call: TRBV18; cdr3_nt: TGTGCCAGCTCACCAGTTCGCGGGGGAGAGACTGAAGCTTTCTTT; cdr3_aa: CASSPVRGGETEAFF
d_call: TRBD1; clone_size: NA; j_call: TRBJ1-1; v_call: TRBV27; cdr3_nt: TGTGCCAGCACCCTCGGACAGGGGAGCACTGAAGCTTTCTTT; cdr3_aa: CASTLGQGSTEAFF
d_call: TRBD2; clone_size: NA; j_call: TRBJ2-7; v_call: TRBV27; cdr3_nt: TGTGCCAGCAGACTAGCGGGAGGGTACGAGCAGTACTTC; cdr3_aa: CASRLAGGYEQYF
d_call: TRBD1; clone_size: NA; j_call: TRBJ1-2; v_call: TRBV6-6; cdr3_nt: TGTGCCAGCAGTTCACCAAGCACGGGACAGGGATGCACCTTC; cdr3_aa: CASSSPSTGQGCTF
d_call: NA; clone_size: NA; j_call: TRBJ1-3; v_call: TRBV10-3; cdr3_nt: TGTGCCATCAAGTCTAGTCCGTTGGGTCTCTCTGGAAACACCATATATTTT; cdr3_aa: CAIKSSPLGLSGNTIYF
d_call: NA; clone_size: NA; j_call: TRBJ1-6; v_call: TRBV9; cdr3_nt: TGTGCCAGCAGCGTAGAGGGGAATTCACCCCTCCACTTT; cdr3_aa: CASSVEGNSPLHF
d_call: NA; clone_size: NA; j_call: TRBJ2-5; v_call: TRBV29-1; cdr3_nt: TGCAGCGTCTTTAGCGGTGGTGAGACCCAGTACTTC; cdr3_aa: CSVFSGGETQYF
d_call: NA; clone_size: NA; j_call: TRBJ2-7; v_call: TRBV4-2; cdr3_nt: TGTGCCAGCAGCCCATTCAAGCAAGGGGACGAGCAGTACTTC; cdr3_aa: CASSPFKQGDEQYF
d_call: TRBD2; clone_size: NA; j_call: TRBJ2-1; v_call: TRBV7-6; cdr3_nt: TGTGCCAGCAGCCCAGGGACTAGCGGGGGCAATGAGCAGTTCTTC; cdr3_aa: CASSPGTSGGNEQFF
d_call: TRBD1; clone_size: NA; j_call: TRBJ2-7; v_call: TRBV5-6; cdr3_nt: TGTGCCAGCAGCTTCGGGACAGGGGACGTCGAGCAGTACTTC; cdr3_aa: CASSFGTGDVEQYF
d_call: NA; clone_size: NA; j_call: TRBJ2-7; v_call: TRBV27; cdr3_nt: TGTGCCAGCAGTTTAGGCGGGGCCCACGAGCAGTACTTC; cdr3_aa: CASSLGGAHEQYF
d_call: TRBD1; clone_size: NA; j_call: TRBJ2-4; v_call: TRBV25-1; cdr3_nt: TGTGCCAGCAGCCCGGGACAGGGGTTTTCGAACATTCAGTACTTC; cdr3_aa: CASSPGQGFSNIQYF
d_call: NA; clone_size: NA; j_call: TRBJ2-5; v_call: TRBV6-1; cdr3_nt: TGTGCCAGCAGTGTTTGGGGAGCAGAGACCCAGTACTTC; cdr3_aa: CASSVWGAETQYF
d_call: NA; clone_size: NA; j_call: TRBJ2-5; v_call: TRBV10-2; cdr3_nt: TGCGCCAGCAGTACGTGGCGGAGGGAGACCCAGTACTTC; cdr3_aa: CASSTWRRETQYF
d_call: TRBD1; clone_size: NA; j_call: TRBJ2-1; v_call: TRBV16; cdr3_nt: TGTGCCAGCAGCCAAGGCTGGACAGGGCCCAATGAGCAGTTCTTC; cdr3_aa: CASSQGWTGPNEQFF
d_call: NA; clone_size: NA; j_call: TRBJ2-3; v_call: TRBV6-5; cdr3_nt: TGTGCCAGCAGCGACAGACCCTCTAGCACAGATACGCAGTATTTT; cdr3_aa: CASSDRPSSTDTQYF
d_call: TRBD1; clone_size: NA; j_call: TRBJ2-7; v_call: TRBV13; cdr3_nt: TGTGCCAGCAGCAGGGGGACAGGGGGCGTCGAGCAGTACTTC; cdr3_aa: CASSRGTGGVEQYF
d_call: TRBD1; clone_size: NA; j_call: TRBJ1-4; v_call: TRBV7-9; cdr3_nt: TGTGCCAGCAGCTCCCCAGGGGGTCGAAGTGAAAAACTGTTTTTT; cdr3_aa: CASSSPGGRSEKLFF
d_call: NA; clone_size: NA; j_call: TRBJ2-7; v_call: TRBV4-1; cdr3_nt: TGCGCCAGCAGCCAAGTCCGGAGTAAAACCTACGAGCAGTACTTC; cdr3_aa: CASSQVRSKTYEQYF
d_call: TRBD2; clone_size: NA; j_call: TRBJ2-3; v_call: TRBV5-1; cdr3_nt: TGCGCCAGCAGCCCTGGGACTAGCGGGGGGGCCGAAGATACGCAGTATTTT; cdr3_aa: CASSPGTSGGAEDTQYF
d_call: TRBD2; clone_size: NA; j_call: TRBJ2-1; v_call: TRBV29-1; cdr3_nt: TGCAGCGCGCCGGGACTAGGCTACAATGAGCAGTTCTTC; cdr3_aa: CSAPGLGYNEQFF
d_call: TRBD2; clone_size: NA; j_call: TRBJ2-5; v_call: TRBV5-1; cdr3_nt: TGCGCCAGCAGCCGGAGAAGCGGGAGTACAGAGACCCAGTACTTC; cdr3_aa: CASSRRSGSTETQYF
d_call: NA; clone_size: NA; j_call: TRBJ1-2; v_call: TRBV4-2; cdr3_nt: TGTGCCAGCAGCTATAGTATGGATGGCTACACCTTC; cdr3_aa: CASSYSMDGYTF
d_call: TRBD1; clone_size: once; j_call: TRBJ1-2; v_call: TRBV2; cdr3_nt: TGTGCCAGCAGAGCCGGGACAGGGGGACAGGAGGGCTACACCTTC; cdr3_aa: CASRAGTGGQEGYTF
d_call: NA; clone_size: NA; j_call: TRBJ2-7; v_call: TRBV12-5; cdr3_nt: TGTGCTAGTGGACTACCGGGGGATTCCTACGAGCAGTACTTC; cdr3_aa: CASGLPGDSYEQYF
d_call: NA; clone_size: NA; j_call: TRBJ1-1; v_call: TRBV29-1; cdr3_nt: TGCAGCGCCGGGAACCTCGGTGAAGCTTTCTTT; cdr3_aa: CSAGNLGEAFF
d_call: NA; clone_size: NA; j_call: TRBJ1-6; v_call: TRBV6-4; cdr3_nt: TGTGCCAGCAGGATGAACAGGGATAATTCACCCCTCCACTTT; cdr3_aa: CASRMNRDNSPLHF
d_call: NA; clone_size: NA; j_call: TRBJ2-7; v_call: TRBV6-6; cdr3_nt: TGTGCCAGCAGTTACCTGTATTCTTCCTACGAGCAGTACTTC; cdr3_aa: CASSYLYSSYEQYF
d_call: TRBD2; clone_size: NA; j_call: TRBJ2-3; v_call: TRBV11-2; cdr3_nt: TGTGCCAGCAGCCCGGGACTAGCGGAGTTTAGCACAGATACGCAGTATTTT; cdr3_aa: CASSPGLAEFSTDTQYF
d_call: NA; clone_size: NA; j_call: TRBJ1-2; v_call: TRBV7-9; cdr3_nt: TGTGCCAGCAGCCAAGCCGGCGGCGCGTATGGCTACACCTTC; cdr3_aa: CASSQAGGAYGYTF
d_call: NA; clone_size: NA; j_call: TRBJ2-7; v_call: TRBV27; cdr3_nt: TGTGCCAGCAGTCCCCCGGTAGGGGAAGGCTACGAGCAGTACTTC; cdr3_aa: CASSPPVGEGYEQYF
d_call: TRBD1; clone_size: NA; j_call: TRBJ2-2; v_call: TRBV10-1; cdr3_nt: TGCGCCAGCAGCAGGGACAGGGAATCCGGGGAGCTGTTTTTT; cdr3_aa: CASSRDRESGELFF
d_call: NA; clone_size: NA; j_call: TRBJ2-3; v_call: TRBV10-3; cdr3_nt: TGTGCCATCGGGGCGGGATCAGATACGCAGTATTTT; cdr3_aa: CAIGAGSDTQYF
d_call: NA; clone_size: few; j_call: TRBJ1-4; v_call: TRBV6-5; cdr3_nt: TGTGCCAGCAGCAGCCGAAGGGGGAGGGGTGAAAAACTGTTTTTT; cdr3_aa: CASSSRRGRGEKLFF
d_call: TRBD1; clone_size: NA; j_call: TRBJ2-7; v_call: TRBV27; cdr3_nt: TGTGCCAGCAGTTTAAGGCCGGGACAGGACCGCTCCTACGAGCAGTACTTC; cdr3_aa: CASSLRPGQDRSYEQYF
d_call: NA; clone_size: NA; j_call: TRBJ1-3; v_call: TRBV4-1; cdr3_nt: TGCGCCAGCAGCCAGTTACTGGGAAACACCATATATTTT; cdr3_aa: CASSQLLGNTIYF
d_call: NA; clone_size: NA; j_call: TRBJ1-1; v_call: TRBV9; cdr3_nt: TGTGCCAGCAGCGTAAATTCAGGGATGAACACTGAAGCTTTCTTT; cdr3_aa: CASSVNSGMNTEAFF
d_call: NA; clone_size: once; j_call: TRBJ1-2; v_call: TRBV6-6; cdr3_nt: TGTGCCAGCAGTGAGACATTTTATGGCTACACCTTC; cdr3_aa: CASSETFYGYTF
d_call: NA; clone_size: few; j_call: TRBJ1-1; v_call: TRBV12-5; cdr3_nt: TGTGCTAGTGCCCCCAGAATGAACACTGAAGCTTTCTTT; cdr3_aa: CASAPRMNTEAFF
d_call: NA; clone_size: NA; j_call: TRBJ2-1; v_call: TRBV7-2; cdr3_nt: TGTGCCAGCAGCTCCCAAAGGGGGAATGAGCAGTTCTTC; cdr3_aa: CASSSQRGNEQFF
d_call: TRBD2; clone_size: once; j_call: TRBJ2-1; v_call: TRBV11-2; cdr3_nt: TGTGCCAGCAGTGCACTAGCGTCCTACAATGAGCAGTTCTTC; cdr3_aa: CASSALASYNEQFF
d_call: NA; clone_size: once; j_call: TRBJ1-2; v_call: TRBV28; cdr3_nt: TGTGCCAGCAGTTCCCGAGGCTATGGCTACACCTTC; cdr3_aa: CASSSRGYGYTF
d_call: TRBD1; clone_size: NA; j_call: TRBJ1-5; v_call: TRBV6-1; cdr3_nt: TGTGCCAGCAGTCCAGACAGGGGCCCCCATCAGCCCCAGCATTTT; cdr3_aa: CASSPDRGPHQPQHF
d_call: TRBD2; clone_size: NA; j_call: TRBJ2-7; v_call: TRBV5-8; cdr3_nt: TGTGCCAGCAGCTTCTGGACTAGCCCAGACGAGCAGTACTTC; cdr3_aa: CASSFWTSPDEQYF
d_call: TRBD1; clone_size: NA; j_call: TRBJ2-2; v_call: TRBV18; cdr3_nt: TGTGCCAGCTCACCACAGGGGGCGAGCACCGGGGAGCTGTTTTTT; cdr3_aa: CASSPQGASTGELFF
d_call: NA; clone_size: NA; j_call: TRBJ2-5; v_call: TRBV14; cdr3_nt: TGTGCCAGCAGCCAAGAGGTGGGAGCGTTCCAAGAGACCCAGTACTTC; cdr3_aa: CASSQEVGAFQETQYF
d_call: TRBD1; clone_size: NA; j_call: TRBJ1-2; v_call: TRBV6-5; cdr3_nt: TGTGCCAGCAACAGACAGGGAGACGGTGGCTACACCTTC; cdr3_aa: CASNRQGDGGYTF